This entry features one T cell receptor beta chain sequence. TCRdb's table, derived via immunoSEQ multiplex PCR, lists solely in-frame clones and lacks some. Among about 66,000 clones, 95% to 98% were seen once, and the ten largest hold roughly 1.5%. The CDR3 runs to 15 residues. Trimming cost V 3 bases and J 5 bases; bases outside gene matches: 6. In germline, CDR1 is SGDLS, CDR2 YYNGEE. The approximately 120-subject validation cohort, separate from the approximately 670-subject first cohort, included the donors. The data were taken from a study of cytomegalovirus exposure and HLA in healthy donors. This chain links TRBV9 with TRBJ1-2, with 11 bases aligning to TRBD1. Sequenced sample: PBMCs. This clonotype was sampled from a woman under 30 in good health and CMV-seropositive. The CDR3 sequence is CASSATGTGGYGYTF. The CDR3 bases are TGTGCCAGCAGCGCCACCGGGACAGGGGGTTATGGCTACACCTTC.